Below, 22 T cell receptor beta chains from the same sample are listed, as sequenced in a study of Ad26.COV2.S vaccination and SARS-CoV-2 variants. Profiled with immunoSEQ multiplex PCR; TCRdb holds only in-frame clones, not every one. The sample carries some 450,000 clones, less than 95% recorded once. Treatment given: over 15 received Ad26.COV2.S at low or high dose, single or two shots; several received placebo; per-sample allocation not given. Material that was analyzed had been drawn on day 63 after the first vaccine or placebo injection. The sequences come from peripheral blood, collected in a trial of Ad26.COV2.S vaccine versus placebo. These receptors all stem from a person between 18 and 59 years old who received the Ad26.COV2.S COVID-19 vaccine or a placebo.

The rearrangement uses TRBV11-2 and TRBJ2-1; TRBD1 matches 10 bases. The CDR3 is made up of 15 amino acids. The V segment lost 5 bases and the J segment 7 bases; nucleotides outside the gene matches: 8. Germline loops: CDR1 SGHAT, CDR2 FQNNGV. This CDR3 is CASSLRQGAFNEQFF. DNA for the CDR3: TGTGCCAGCAGCCTCAGACAGGGGGCTTTTAATGAGCAGTTCTTC.

CDR3: CASSLETVQETQYF. CDR3 bases: TGTGCCAGCAGCCTAGAGACGGTCCAAGAGACCCAGTACTTC. V is TRBV5-8 and J is TRBJ2-5; D gene uncertain. The germline CDR1 and CDR2 sequences are SGHTS and YDEGEE. The CDR3 has 14 residues. V was clipped by 4 bases and J by 1 base, with 11 bases between them.

This chain uses TRBV25-1 with TRBJ2-7; D is possibly TRBD2 (5 bases). The V end was cut by 1 base, the J end by 0 bases, with 10 bases between. CDR1 MGHDK and CDR2 SYGVNS come from the germline V gene. The CDR3 has 15 residues. The CDR3: CASSELGASSYEQYF. The DNA for the CDR3 is TGTGCCAGCAGTGAATTGGGAGCGAGCTCCTACGAGCAGTACTTC.

The chain has TRBV1 and TRBJ2-5; the D call in the table, TRBD2, was not verified against the DNA. TRBV1 is a listed pseudogene. The CDR3 runs to 14 residues. DNA for the CDR3: TGCACCAGCAGCCAAGGCAGGGCGGGGGAGACCCAGTACTTC. Translation gives CTSSQGRAGETQYF.

In the case of this clone: Other DNA sequences within the sample encode an identical CDR3. This chain connects TRBV18 to TRBJ2-1, with 14 bases fitting TRBD2. CDR3 length: 15 residues. Germline V CDR1 and CDR2: KGHSH, LQKENI. V was pared by 2 bases and J by 7 bases, with 1 base of the junction left unmatched. The CDR3 reads CASSPGTSGSNEQFF. The CDR3 nucleotides are TGTGCCAGCTCACCAGGGACTAGCGGGAGTAATGAGCAGTTCTTC.

The chain carries TRBV28 and TRBJ1-3; no clear D gene. The V end was cut by 7 bases, the J end by 2 bases, with 12 bases between. Germline V gene sequence: CDR1 MDHEN, CDR2 SYDVKM. CDR3 size: 14 residues. The CDR3 DNA sequence: TGTGCCAGCACTATAGCCGGGGCTGGAAACACCATATATTTT. Its translation is CASTIAGAGNTIYF.

As for this clone: Other DNA variants within this sample encode the same CDR3. The CDR3 DNA reads TGTGCCAGCAGCTTGGGACTCAACAATGAGCAGTTCTTC. Its translation is CASSLGLNNEQFF. The rearrangement joins TRBV11-2 to TRBJ2-1; TRBD2 is a possible D gene (6 bases). Trimming took 3 bases from V and 5 from J, leaving 8 bases between them. CDR1 is SGHAT, CDR2 FQNNGV, per germline. This CDR3 is 13 amino acids long.

A note on this clone: Additional DNA sequences in this sample encode the identical CDR3. V is TRBV28 and J is TRBJ2-4; D possibly corresponds to TRBD2 (6 bases). Germline V gene sequence: CDR1 MDHEN, CDR2 SYDVKM. Trimming took 2 bases from V and 1 from J, leaving 6 bases between them. CDR3 length: 14 residues. This chain's CDR3 is CASSLGGAKNIQYF. The CDR3 region has the DNA TGTGCCAGCAGTTTAGGAGGGGCCAAAAACATTCAGTACTTC.

The genes are TRBV6-2 or TRBV6-3 and TRBJ1-1; TRBD1 might be the D (5 bases). Trimming stripped 0 bases from V and 1 base from J, with 12 bases between. The CDR3 length is 16 residues. Germline assignment: CDR1 MNHEY and CDR2 SVGEGT. CDR3 protein: CASSYSKGIPNTEAFF. In DNA, the CDR3 is TGTGCCAGCAGTTACTCTAAGGGGATCCCGAACACTGAAGCTTTCTTT.

The genes are TRBV3-1 (or the pseudogene TRBV3-2) and TRBJ2-7; 12 nucleotides match TRBD2. Germline trimming cut 6 bases from V and 3 bases from J; bases unmatched to any gene: 6. This CDR3 has 15 amino acids. Germline V gene lookup returns CDR1 LGHDT and CDR2 YNNKEL (reference sequence). This CDR3 is CASRRTSGTIYEQYF. CDR3 coding DNA: TGTGCCAGCAGGAGGACTAGCGGGACGATCTACGAGCAGTACTTC.

The J gene is TRBJ2-3, the V gene TRBV13; 8 bases are a match to TRBD2. Germline V gene lookup returns CDR1 PRHDT and CDR2 FYEKMQ (reference sequence). J lost 1 base, V lost 5 bases, and 8 bases had no gene match. The CDR3 loop spans 16 amino acids. The DNA for the CDR3 is TGTGCCAGCAGCCTTGGGACTAGGAGCCGCACAGATACGCAGTATTTT. Encoded protein: CASSLGTRSRTDTQYF.

The rearrangement joins TRBV29-1 to TRBJ2-3; TRBD2 matches 8 bases. Germline CDR1 SQVTM, CDR2 ANQGSEA. V lost 3 bases, J lost 4 bases, and 6 bases stayed unmatched. The CDR3 extends over 14 amino acids. The CDR3 reads CSVDGLAGADTQYF. The DNA of the CDR3 is TGCAGCGTTGACGGGCTAGCGGGTGCAGATACGCAGTATTTT.

As DNA, the CDR3 is TGTGCCAGCAGTTTATTCGGGGGGAGTAATTCACCCCTCCACTTT. The encoded protein is CASSLFGGSNSPLHF. The gene calls are TRBV27 and TRBJ1-6, with a tentative D call TRBD1 (5 bases). Germline V gene data show CDR1 as MNHEY and CDR2 as SMNVEV (reference sequence). The CDR3 consists of 15 residues. V lost 1 base to trimming and J lost 6 bases, with 10 bases between them.

This chain links TRBV9 with TRBJ2-2; weak D call: TRBD1 (5 bases). Germline loops: CDR1 SGDLS, CDR2 YYNGEE. The CDR3 has 14 residues. The V gene lost 3 bases and the J gene lost 2 bases, with 8 bases spanning the gap. The CDR3 DNA sequence: TGTGCCAGCAGCGCAGGACATAACACCGGGGAGCTGTTTTTT. Translation: CASSAGHNTGELFF. The variable domain in full, with the rest retrieved from reference TRBV9 and TRBJ2-2, is DSGVTQTPKHLITATGQRVTLRCSPRSGDLSVYWYQQSLDQGLQFLIQYYNGEERAKGNILERFSAQQFPDLHSELNLSSLELGDSALYFCASSAGHNTGELFFGEGSRLTVL.

The chain carries TRBV18 and TRBJ1-5, with D possibly matching TRBD1 (5 bases). Germline lookup yields CDR1 KGHSH and CDR2 LQKENI. Trimming removed 5 bases from V and 4 bases from J, with 6 bases in between. The CDR3 runs 12 residues. CDR3 nucleotide sequence: TGTGCCAGCTCAGGGGGAAATCAGCCCCAGCATTTT. The encoded protein is CASSGGNQPQHF.

The chain is built from TRBV30 and TRBJ2-7; D ambiguous. Germline V lookup: CDR1 GTSNPN, CDR2 SVGIG (reference sequence). Trimming took off 0 bases at V and 2 bases at J, with 8 bases between the two ends. This CDR3 has 13 residues. The CDR3 region has the DNA TGTGCCTGGAGTGTAGCAGGACCCTACGAGCAGTACTTC. Its translation: CAWSVAGPYEQYF. Using reference TRBV30 and TRBJ2-7 for the parts outside the CDR3, the full variable domain is SQTIHQWPATLVQPVGSPLSLECTVEGTSNPNLYWYRQAAGRGLQLLFYSVGIGQISSEVPQNLSASRPQDRQFILSSKKLLLSDSGFYLCAWSVAGPYEQYFGPGTRLTVT.

The V gene is TRBV28, the J gene TRBJ2-1, with 12 bases identical to TRBD2. Germline CDR1 is MDHEN and CDR2 is SYDVKM. V dropped 2 bases and J dropped 9; count of bases not matched to a gene: 8. The CDR3 consists of 16 residues. CDR3: CASSLGASGRAVEQFF. CDR3 DNA: TGTGCCAGCAGTTTAGGGGCTAGCGGGAGGGCCGTTGAGCAGTTCTTC.

In this sample, this clone turned up once. The CDR3 DNA reads as TGTGCCAGCAGCGTAGGAGGCGGGCGGTACCAAGAGACCCAGTACTTC. This codes for CASSVGGGRYQETQYF. The chain has TRBV9 and TRBJ2-5, with D maybe TRBD2 (5 bases). V lost 0 bases and J 0 bases, leaving 12 bases between the germline ends. Germline V gives CDR1 SGDLS, CDR2 YYNGEE. The CDR3 has 16 amino acids.

The gene calls are TRBV12-3 or TRBV12-4 and TRBJ2-5; D is ambiguous. The CDR3 length is 13 residues. The germline V and J ends were trimmed by 1 base and 0 bases, with 3 bases remaining between them. This chain's CDR3 is CASSLGNQETQYF. CDR3 coding DNA: TGTGCCAGCAGTTTAGGAAACCAAGAGACCCAGTACTTC.

This clone appeared a few times. This sequence joins TRBV7-6 and TRBJ2-2; possibly TRBD1 or TRBD2 for D (6 bases each). The CDR3 is 14 amino acids. Germline V gives CDR1 SGHVS, CDR2 FNYEAQ. Trimming removed 5 bases at V and 8 bases at J, with 15 bases between. The CDR3 sequence: CASSGGPLFGELFF. The CDR3 DNA reads as TGTGCCAGCAGCGGGGGGCCTCTGTTTGGGGAGCTGTTTTTT.

The rearrangement uses TRBV10-3 and TRBJ2-3; no clear D. V was clipped by 0 bases and J by 8 bases, with 6 bases between them. The CDR3 contains 12 residues. Germline V lookup: CDR1 ENHRY, CDR2 SYGVKD. The CDR3 nucleotides read TGTGCCATCAGTGAGTCGCCCCCTACGCAGTATTTT. Its translation is CAISESPPTQYF.

The J gene is TRBJ1-5, the V gene TRBV28; D uncertain. V shed 5 bases and J shed 4 bases, with 12 bases lying between them. The CDR3 sequence is 14 residues long. CDR1 MDHEN and CDR2 SYDVKM come from the germline V gene. The CDR3 is CASSPRRVNQPQHF. The CDR3 region has the DNA TGTGCCAGCAGTCCGCGGCGGGTTAATCAGCCCCAGCATTTT.